The next 27 T cell receptor beta chains were all read from a single sample in a study of spatial heterogeneity in lung cancer (dated 2019 in TCRdb). Broad study findings and their caveats: A correlation was observed between the number of expanded intratumoral alpha and beta TCRs and the tumor nonsynonymous mutation count.

What these receptors recognize is not known. The sample's time point label is to be understood as: sample taken at primary tumor resection. The library came from 5' RACE. This sample was sequenced with a NextSeq 500. TCRdb reanalyzed the raw reads on its own, using fastp at Q25 for trimming and MiXCR for clone calling, and kept in-frame beta chains. Rows are unified per CDR3 protein, each entry keeping the most common DNA and genes. This sample comprises around 100,000 distinct CDR3 sequences, 4.4% of them detected only once. 21% of the sample comes from the top ten. Sample: lung tumor tissue, taken at surgery. These TCRs come from a male donor with early-stage non-small cell lung cancer.

There are many counts of this clonotype. The V call is TRBV12-3 or TRBV12-4, the J call TRBJ2-2, with a possible D match to TRBD1 (6 bases). Deletions cut 6 bases from V and 3 bases from J, with 14 bases between. The CDR3 runs to 15 residues. CDR3 bases: TGTGCCAGCAGCCCCCGGGACACACACACCGGGGAGCTGTTTTTT. Protein sequence: CASSPRDTHTGELFF.

This clonotype was counted at least ten times. The chain links TRBV28 to TRBJ2-3; D gene ambiguous. Germline CDR1 MDHEN, CDR2 SYDVKM. Trimming stripped 1 base from V and 7 bases from J, with 6 bases between. The length of the CDR3 is 12 residues. CDR3 loop: CASSLLGYTQYF. CDR3 nucleotides: TGTGCCAGCAGTTTATTGGGGTATACGCAGTATTTT.

The V and J genes are TRBV4-2 and TRBJ1-5; D may be TRBD1 (6 bases). This CDR3 comprises 15 residues. Trimming cost V 0 bases and J 11 bases, with 17 bases left between them. Germline V gene data show CDR1 as LGHNA and CDR2 as YNFKEQ. CDR3 sequence: CASSQDPPGQGTQHF. The CDR3 bases are TGTGCCAGCAGCCAAGATCCCCCCGGGCAGGGGACCCAGCATTTT.

This clonotype was counted at least ten times. This chain joins TRBV12-3 or TRBV12-4 and TRBJ2-7; 9 bases line up with TRBD1. J gave up 5 bases and V 3 bases, and 5 bases lay outside the gene matches. This CDR3 contains 14 residues. The CDR3 nucleotides read TGTGCCAGCAGTTTTCGACAGGGGGAGGACGAGCAGTACTTC. It encodes CASSFRQGEDEQYF.

This clonotype was seen many times. The chain couples TRBV28 to TRBJ1-2; possible D gene TRBD1, 5 bases. V dropped 8 bases and J dropped 3 bases, with 13 bases sitting between them. This CDR3 spans 13 amino acids. Germline V gene lookup returns CDR1 MDHEN and CDR2 SYDVKM. CDR3 nucleotide sequence: TGTGCCAGCTTACGGGCGGGACACTATGGCTACACCTTC. Translation gives CASLRAGHYGYTF.

This clonotype has at least ten counts. The V and J genes are TRBV29-1 and TRBJ2-7; the D gene is possibly TRBD1 (5 bases). The CDR3 has 13 residues. V lost 3 bases and J lost 5, with 14 bases in between. The germline V gene encodes CDR1 SQVTM and CDR2 ANQGSEA. As DNA, the CDR3 is TGCAGCGTTGATTTACCAGGGATCCACGAGCAGTACTTC. As protein: CSVDLPGIHEQYF.

In its sample, this clonotype was seen many times. The rearrangement uses TRBV9 and TRBJ2-7, with TRBD1 identical over 9 bases. CDR3 length: 16 amino acids. Germline CDR1 reads SGDLS; CDR2 reads YYNGEE. V lost 3 bases and J lost 1; bases outside the gene matches: 8. The CDR3 sequence is CASSDESGTGSYEQYF. CDR3 DNA sequence: TGTGCCAGCAGCGATGAGAGCGGGACAGGGTCCTACGAGCAGTACTTC. The full variable domain, completed using reference TRBV9 and TRBJ2-7, is DSGVTQTPKHLITATGQRVTLRCSPRSGDLSVYWYQQSLDQGLQFLIQYYNGEERAKGNILERFSAQQFPDLHSELNLSSLELGDSALYFCASSDESGTGSYEQYFGPGTRLTVT.

This clonotype was counted a few times. The chain couples TRBV7-9 to TRBJ1-1; unclear D gene. The V end lost 1 base, the J end lost 0 bases, and 9 bases lay between the germline ends. The CDR3 runs 15 residues. Germline CDR1 is SEHNR and CDR2 is FQNEAQ (reference sequence). CDR3 nucleotides: TGTGCCAGCAGCTTAGAAGGAGCGGTGAACACTGAAGCTTTCTTT. This gives the protein CASSLEGAVNTEAFF. The full variable domain, completed using reference TRBV7-9 and TRBJ1-1, is DTGVSQNPRHKITKRGQNVTFRCDPISEHNRLYWYRQTLGQGPEFLTYFQNEAQLEKSRLLSDRFSAERPKGSFSTLEIQRTEQGDSAMYLCASSLEGAVNTEAFFGQGTRLTVV.

A few counts support this clonotype. The chain uses TRBV29-1 and TRBJ1-2, with a possible D match to TRBD1 (6 bases). Trimming removed 7 bases from V and 3 bases from J, with 15 bases in between. CDR3 size: 13 residues. CDR1 SQVTM and CDR2 ANQGSEA come from the germline V gene. The CDR3 protein is CSARQAVDYGYTF. The CDR3 region has the DNA TGCAGCGCTAGACAGGCCGTGGACTATGGCTACACCTTC.

Only one count was recorded for this clonotype. The chain carries TRBV20-1 and TRBJ2-7; TRBD2 might be the D (5 bases). CDR3 length: 15 amino acids. Germline V gene data show CDR1 as DFQATT and CDR2 as SNEGSKA (reference sequence). V lost 6 bases, J lost 3 bases, and 21 bases lay in between. In DNA form, the CDR3 reads TGCAGTGCGGAGAAGGCGAGGGCCCCCGGCTACGAGCAGTACTTC. Its translation is CSAEKARAPGYEQYF.

The chain uses TRBV7-9 and TRBJ2-2; D may correspond to TRBD1 or TRBD2 (5 bases each). Germline CDR1 SEHNR, CDR2 FQNEAQ (reference sequence). V lost 5 bases and J 3 bases, leaving 19 bases between the germline ends. This CDR3 contains 17 residues. The CDR3 region has the DNA TGTGCCAGCAGCGCCCGGGATTGGGGGTTGTACACCGGGGAGCTGTTTTTT. It yields the protein CASSARDWGLYTGELFF.

The sample holds many counts of this clonotype. The gene calls are TRBV28 and TRBJ2-1, with 9 bases that match TRBD1. With 4 bases clipped from V and 7 bases from J, the junction kept 8 bases outside the gene matches. The length of the CDR3 is 15 residues. CDR1 is MDHEN, CDR2 SYDVKM, per germline. CDR3 nucleotides: TGTGCCAGCAGTTCCTCCGGGACAGGGAAAAATGAGCAGTTCTTC. Its translation is CASSSSGTGKNEQFF.

The sample holds many counts of this clonotype. The V call is TRBV4-1, the J call TRBJ2-3; D may be TRBD1 (5 bases). Trimming took 0 bases from V and 8 from J, leaving 6 bases between them. This CDR3 has 12 residues. Germline V gene data show CDR1 as MGHRA and CDR2 as YSYEKL. In nucleotides, the CDR3 is TGCGCCAGCAGCCAAGAAAGGGGTACGCAGTATTTT. Its translation is CASSQERGTQYF.

The chain has TRBV14 and TRBJ2-7; perhaps TRBD2 as D (6 bases). Germline CDR1 is SGHDN and CDR2 is FVKESK. The CDR3 consists of 17 residues. Trimming shortened V by 3 bases and J by 1 base, and 19 bases separated the two germline ends. CDR3 DNA: TGTGCCAGCAGCCATTTAGCGGTCCGGCCTTTTTCCTACGAGCAGTACTTC. Amino acids: CASSHLAVRPFSYEQYF.

This clonotype was counted at least ten times. The chain combines TRBV12-5 with TRBJ2-3; 8 positions agree with TRBD2. The CDR3 is made up of 15 amino acids. Germline trimming cut 7 bases from V and 1 base from J; bases unmatched to any gene: 7. Germline loops: CDR1 LGHNT, CDR2 FRNRAP. For the CDR3, the DNA is TGTGCTAGTGCCCCCGGACTAGCCCGCACAGATACGCAGTATTTT. This sequence encodes CASAPGLARTDTQYF.

This clonotype was counted many times. The J gene is TRBJ1-1, the V gene TRBV12-3 or TRBV12-4; D gene uncertain. V shed 3 bases and J shed 1 base, with 9 bases lying between them. The CDR3 covers 14 residues. The CDR3 reads CASSLFSRNTEAFF. The CDR3, as DNA: TGTGCCAGCAGTTTGTTCAGTAGGAACACTGAAGCTTTCTTT.

This clonotype has ten or more counts. The rearrangement joins TRBV28 to TRBJ2-2; possibly TRBD2 for D (5 bases). Between the trimmed V and J ends, which lost 1 base and 3 bases, there was a span of 18 bases. The CDR3 spans 18 residues. Germline V lookup: CDR1 MDHEN, CDR2 SYDVKM. CDR3 in amino acids: CASSLSGYLDADTGELFF. The CDR3 DNA follows: TGTGCCAGCAGTTTATCGGGGTATCTTGACGCCGACACCGGGGAGCTGTTTTTT. Together with reference TRBV28 and TRBJ2-2, the CDR3 gives the full variable domain: DVKVTQSSRYLVKRTGEKVFLECVQDMDHENMFWYRQDPGLGLRLIYFSYDVKMKEKGDIPEGYSVSREKKERFSLILESASTNQTSMYLCASSLSGYLDADTGELFFGEGSRLTVL.

This clonotype was counted at least ten times. V and J are TRBV5-1 and TRBJ1-1; D gene uncertain. The CDR3 extends over 14 amino acids. V lost 1 base and J lost 0, with 7 bases in between. The germline V gene encodes CDR1 SGHRS and CDR2 YFSETQ. The CDR3 is CASSLWQMNTEAFF. CDR3 sequence (DNA): TGCGCCAGCAGCTTGTGGCAAATGAACACTGAAGCTTTCTTT.

This clonotype was seen at least ten times. The V and J genes are TRBV15 and TRBJ1-1; no clear D. From germline, CDR1 is LNHNV and CDR2 YYDKDF (reference sequence). The CDR3 has 13 residues. The V end was cut by 7 bases, the J end by 0 bases, with 9 bases between. This CDR3 is CATTGAMNTEAFF. In DNA, the CDR3 is TGTGCCACCACCGGCGCGATGAACACTGAAGCTTTCTTT.

This clonotype was picked up many times. This chain joins TRBV9 and TRBJ2-2; D might be TRBD1 (5 bases). The V gene's germline CDR1 is SGDLS and CDR2 YYNGEE. Between the trimmed V and J ends, which lost 0 bases and 5 bases, there was a span of 17 bases. There are 17 residues in the CDR3. This CDR3 is CASSVAPRVGKTGELFF. The CDR3 DNA follows: TGTGCCAGCAGCGTAGCTCCCAGGGTGGGGAAAACCGGGGAGCTGTTTTTT.

This clonotype occurred many times. V and J are TRBV6-1 and TRBJ1-1; D call uncertain. CDR1 is MNHNS, CDR2 SASEGT, per germline. V lost 6 bases to trimming and J lost 1 base, with 9 bases between them. CDR3 length equals 13 residues. CDR3 residues: CASSTQPNTEAFF. CDR3 nucleotide sequence: TGTGCCAGCAGCACACAGCCGAACACTGAAGCTTTCTTT.

This clonotype came up many times. The chain links TRBV6-2 or TRBV6-3 to TRBJ1-5; a possible D gene is TRBD1 (5 bases). V lost 7 bases to trimming and J lost 9 bases, with 22 bases between them. The CDR3 is 15 residues long. The germline V gene has CDR1 MNHEY and CDR2 SVGEGT. The CDR3, as DNA: TGTGCCAGCACTCCCCTGGGGGGTAGTTCCTCGCCCCAGCATTTT. Amino acid sequence: CASTPLGGSSSPQHF.

In its sample, this clonotype was seen many times. This chain joins TRBV7-2 and TRBJ2-5, with D possibly being TRBD2 (7 bases). Germline-derived CDR1 and CDR2 are SGHTA and FQGNSA. Trimming stripped 3 bases from V and 4 bases from J, with 18 bases between. The CDR3 loop spans 16 amino acids. CDR3 amino acids: CASSFLYGGPAETQYF. The CDR3 DNA reads as TGTGCCAGCAGCTTCCTATACGGGGGGCCGGCAGAGACCCAGTACTTC. Variable domain in full (rest from reference TRBV7-2 and TRBJ2-5): GAGVSQSPSNKVTEKGKDVELRCDPISGHTALYWYRQSLGQGLEFLIYFQGNSAPDKSGLPSDRFSAERTGGSVSTLTIQRTQQEDSAVYLCASSFLYGGPAETQYFGPGTRLLVL.

Many counts were recorded for this clonotype. V usage is TRBV5-1 and J usage is TRBJ1-1; 8 bases align to TRBD1. Germline-derived CDR1 and CDR2 are SGHRS and YFSETQ. The CDR3 loop spans 17 amino acids. Losses at the gene ends were 0 bases for V and 5 bases for J; bases not matched to a gene: 12. CDR3 bases: TGCGCCAGCAGCTTGGATGTTTGGACAGGGATGTCGACTGAAGCTTTCTTT. Amino acid sequence: CASSLDVWTGMSTEAFF.

This clonotype was counted ten times or more. The CDR3 bases are TGTGCCAGCAGCTTAGTAGAACGGAGCTATAATTCACCCCTCCACTTT. Encoded protein: CASSLVERSYNSPLHF. The chain links TRBV11-2 to TRBJ1-6; D not certain. The CDR3 extends over 16 amino acids. Trimming took 1 base from V and 3 from J, leaving 10 bases between them. From germline, CDR1 is SGHAT and CDR2 FQNNGV.

Comment on this clonotype: This clone may be a read error of a much larger clone one base away. The gene calls are TRBV5-6 and TRBJ2-2; 7 bases map to TRBD1. The CDR3 spans 16 residues. The germline CDR1 and CDR2 sequences are SGHDT and YYEEEE. As DNA, the CDR3 is TGTGCCAGCAGCCAACCGCTGACAGGGAACACCGTGGAGCTGTTTTTT. Residues: CASSQPLTGNTVELFF.

This clonotype was found many times. The genes are TRBV2 and TRBJ1-1; D is uncertain. V dropped 5 bases and J dropped 0 bases, with 7 bases sitting between them. The germline CDR1 and CDR2 sequences are SNHLY and FYNNEI. This CDR3 has 13 amino acids. This CDR3 reads CASSSQLNTEAFF. CDR3 nucleotide sequence: TGTGCCAGCAGTTCACAGTTGAACACTGAAGCTTTCTTT. Filled out from reference TRBV2 and TRBJ1-1, the complete variable domain reads EPEVTQTPSHQVTQMGQEVILRCVPISNHLYFYWYRQILGQKVEFLVSFYNNEISEKSEIFDDQFSVERPDGSNFTLKIRSTKLEDSAMYFCASSSQLNTEAFFGQGTRLTVV.